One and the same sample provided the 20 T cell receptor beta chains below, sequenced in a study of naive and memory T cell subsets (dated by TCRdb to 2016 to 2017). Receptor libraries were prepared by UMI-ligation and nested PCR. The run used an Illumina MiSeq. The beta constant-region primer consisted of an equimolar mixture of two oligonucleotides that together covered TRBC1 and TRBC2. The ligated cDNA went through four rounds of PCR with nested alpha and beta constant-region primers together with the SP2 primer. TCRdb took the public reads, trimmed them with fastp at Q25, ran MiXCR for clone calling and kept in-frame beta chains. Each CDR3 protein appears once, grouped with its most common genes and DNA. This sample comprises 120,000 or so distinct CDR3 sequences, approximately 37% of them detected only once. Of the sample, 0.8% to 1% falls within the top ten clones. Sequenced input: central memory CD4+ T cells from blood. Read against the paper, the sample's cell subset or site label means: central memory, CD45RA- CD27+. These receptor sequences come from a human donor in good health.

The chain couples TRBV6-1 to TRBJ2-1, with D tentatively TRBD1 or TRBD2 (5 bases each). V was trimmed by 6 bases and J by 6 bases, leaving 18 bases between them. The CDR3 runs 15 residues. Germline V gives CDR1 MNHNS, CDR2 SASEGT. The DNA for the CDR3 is TGTGCCAGCAGCGGATGGGACCGCCGACCCAATGAGCAGTTCTTC. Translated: CASSGWDRRPNEQFF.

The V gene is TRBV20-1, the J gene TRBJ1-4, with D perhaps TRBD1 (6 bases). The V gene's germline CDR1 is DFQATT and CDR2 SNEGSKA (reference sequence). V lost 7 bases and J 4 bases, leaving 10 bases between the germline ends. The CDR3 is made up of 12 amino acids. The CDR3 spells CSGTENNEKLFF. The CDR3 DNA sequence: TGCAGTGGGACAGAGAATAATGAAAAACTGTTTTTT.

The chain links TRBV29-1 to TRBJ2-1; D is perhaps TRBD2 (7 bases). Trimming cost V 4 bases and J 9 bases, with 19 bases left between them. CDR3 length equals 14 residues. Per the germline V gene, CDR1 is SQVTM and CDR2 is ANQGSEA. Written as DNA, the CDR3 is TGCAGCGTTGGAGTAGCGTCGAGGGGGGGTGAGCAGTTCTTC. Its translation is CSVGVASRGGEQFF.

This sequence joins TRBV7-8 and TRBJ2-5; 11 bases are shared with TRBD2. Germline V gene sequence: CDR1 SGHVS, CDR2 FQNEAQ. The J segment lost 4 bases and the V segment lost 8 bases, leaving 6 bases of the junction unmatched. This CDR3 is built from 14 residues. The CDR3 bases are TGTGCCAGCTTTAGCGGGAGGGCCCGAGAGACCCAGTACTTC. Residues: CASFSGRARETQYF.

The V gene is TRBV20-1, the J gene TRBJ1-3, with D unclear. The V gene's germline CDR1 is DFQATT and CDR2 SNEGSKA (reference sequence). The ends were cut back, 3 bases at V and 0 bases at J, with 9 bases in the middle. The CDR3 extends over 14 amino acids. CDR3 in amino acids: CSAREASSGNTIYF. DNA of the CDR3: TGCAGTGCTAGGGAGGCGAGCTCTGGAAACACCATATATTTT.

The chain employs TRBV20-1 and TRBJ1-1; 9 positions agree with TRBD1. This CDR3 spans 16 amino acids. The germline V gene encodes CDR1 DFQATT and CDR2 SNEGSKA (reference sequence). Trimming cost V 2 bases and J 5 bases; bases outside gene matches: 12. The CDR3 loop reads CSARRGGTGLRTEAFF. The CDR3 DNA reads TGCAGTGCTAGACGAGGAGGGACAGGGCTCCGGACTGAAGCTTTCTTT.

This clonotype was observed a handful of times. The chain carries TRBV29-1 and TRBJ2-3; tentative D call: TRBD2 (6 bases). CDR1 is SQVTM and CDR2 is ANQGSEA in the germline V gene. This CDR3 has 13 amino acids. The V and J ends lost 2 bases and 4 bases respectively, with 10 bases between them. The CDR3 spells CSVETGSSDTQYF. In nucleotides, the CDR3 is TGCAGCGTTGAAACCGGGAGCTCAGATACGCAGTATTTT.

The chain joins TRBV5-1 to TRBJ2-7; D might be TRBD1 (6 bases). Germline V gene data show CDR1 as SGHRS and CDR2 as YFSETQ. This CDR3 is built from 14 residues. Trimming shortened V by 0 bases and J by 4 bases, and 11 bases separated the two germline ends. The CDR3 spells CASSLAGTGYEQYF. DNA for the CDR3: TGCGCCAGCAGCTTGGCGGGTACAGGGTACGAGCAGTACTTC.

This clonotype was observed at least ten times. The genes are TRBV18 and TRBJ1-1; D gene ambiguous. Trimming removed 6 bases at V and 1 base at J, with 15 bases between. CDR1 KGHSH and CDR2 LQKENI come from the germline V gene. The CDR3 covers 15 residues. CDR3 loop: CASSHGILTNTEAFF. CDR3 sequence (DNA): TGTGCCAGCTCCCACGGGATACTGACGAACACTGAAGCTTTCTTT.

In DNA form, the CDR3 reads TGCAGTGCCCTGGAGGGGGCTATGAATCAGCCCCAGCATTTT. Its protein is CSALEGAMNQPQHF. The rearrangement joins TRBV20-1 to TRBJ1-5; the match to TRBD1 covers 7 bases. CDR1 DFQATT and CDR2 SNEGSKA come from the germline V gene (reference sequence). This CDR3 region has 14 residues. V lost 6 bases, J lost 4 bases, and 9 bases stayed unmatched.

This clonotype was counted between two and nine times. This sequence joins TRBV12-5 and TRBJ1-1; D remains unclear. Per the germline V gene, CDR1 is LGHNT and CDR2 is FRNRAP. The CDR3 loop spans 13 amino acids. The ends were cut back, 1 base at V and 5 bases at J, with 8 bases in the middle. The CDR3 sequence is CASGLGWRTEAFF. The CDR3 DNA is TGTGCTAGTGGTTTGGGGTGGAGGACTGAAGCTTTCTTT.

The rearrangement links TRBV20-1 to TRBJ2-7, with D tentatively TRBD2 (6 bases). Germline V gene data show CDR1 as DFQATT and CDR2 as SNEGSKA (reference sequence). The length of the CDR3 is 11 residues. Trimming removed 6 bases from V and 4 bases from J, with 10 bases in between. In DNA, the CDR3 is TGCAGTGCGACTAGAACATACGAGCAGTACTTC. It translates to CSATRTYEQYF.

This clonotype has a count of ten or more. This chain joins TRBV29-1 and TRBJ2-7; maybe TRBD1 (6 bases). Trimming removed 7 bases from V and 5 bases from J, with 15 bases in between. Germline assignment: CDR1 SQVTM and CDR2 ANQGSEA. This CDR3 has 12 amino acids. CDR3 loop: CSAKGDLDEQYF. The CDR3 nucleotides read TGCAGCGCCAAGGGGGATTTGGACGAGCAGTACTTC.

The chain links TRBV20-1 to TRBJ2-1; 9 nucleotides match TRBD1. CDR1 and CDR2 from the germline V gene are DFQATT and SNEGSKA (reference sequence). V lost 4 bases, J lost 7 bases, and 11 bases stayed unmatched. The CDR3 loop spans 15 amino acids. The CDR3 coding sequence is TGCAGTGCTACCTCCGGGACAGGGAGGCGGAATGAGCAGTTCTTC. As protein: CSATSGTGRRNEQFF.

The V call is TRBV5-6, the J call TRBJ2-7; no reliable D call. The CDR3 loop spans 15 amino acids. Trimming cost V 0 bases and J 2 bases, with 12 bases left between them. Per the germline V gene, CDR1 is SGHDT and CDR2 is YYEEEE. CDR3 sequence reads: CASSLALLKPYEQYF. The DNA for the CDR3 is TGTGCCAGCAGCTTGGCCTTACTGAAGCCCTACGAGCAGTACTTC.

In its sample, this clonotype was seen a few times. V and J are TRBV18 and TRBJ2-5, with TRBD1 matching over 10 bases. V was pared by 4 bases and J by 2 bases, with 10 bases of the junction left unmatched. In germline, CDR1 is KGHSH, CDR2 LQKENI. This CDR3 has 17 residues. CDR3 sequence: CASSLNPGTGAQETQYF. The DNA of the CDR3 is TGTGCCAGCTCACTAAACCCCGGGACAGGGGCTCAAGAGACCCAGTACTTC.

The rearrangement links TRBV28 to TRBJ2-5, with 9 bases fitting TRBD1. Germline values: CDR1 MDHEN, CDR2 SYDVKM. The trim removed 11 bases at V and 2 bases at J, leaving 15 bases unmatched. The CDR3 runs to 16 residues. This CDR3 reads CARPNDRGGCQETQYF. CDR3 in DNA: TGTGCCCGCCCGAATGACAGGGGGGGGTGTCAAGAGACCCAGTACTTC.

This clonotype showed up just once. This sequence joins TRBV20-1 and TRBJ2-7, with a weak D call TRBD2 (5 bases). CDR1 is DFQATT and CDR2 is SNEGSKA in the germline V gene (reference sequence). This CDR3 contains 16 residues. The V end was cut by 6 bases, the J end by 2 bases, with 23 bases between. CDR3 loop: CSAYPRRALPPYEQYF. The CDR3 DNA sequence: TGCAGTGCCTACCCGAGGCGGGCCCTCCCCCCCTACGAGCAGTACTTC.

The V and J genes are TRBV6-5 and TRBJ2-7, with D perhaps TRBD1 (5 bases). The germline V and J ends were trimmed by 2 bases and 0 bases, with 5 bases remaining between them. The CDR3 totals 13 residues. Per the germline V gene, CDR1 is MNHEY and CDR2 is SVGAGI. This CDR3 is CASSYRGSYEQYF. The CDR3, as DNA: TGTGCCAGCAGTTACAGGGGCTCCTACGAGCAGTACTTC.

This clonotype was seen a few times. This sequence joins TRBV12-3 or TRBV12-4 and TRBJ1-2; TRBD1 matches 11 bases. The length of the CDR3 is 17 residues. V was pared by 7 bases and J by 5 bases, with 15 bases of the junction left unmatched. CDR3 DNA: TGTGCCAGCACCTCCGGGACAGGGGGTCTGTCGGGTTATGGCTACACCTTC. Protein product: CASTSGTGGLSGYGYTF.